These 13 T cell receptor beta chains share one sample of origin, sequenced in a study of vaccination and CD4 T cells after COVID-19. TCRdb recomputed calls from the PCR reads with MiXCR, one row per CDR3 protein. The sample shows around 14,000 distinct CDR3 sequences, less than 80% of them seen only once. Here the sequenced sample was CD4+ T cells from blood, taken after SARS-CoV-2 vaccination. Receptors originate from a human donor who had recovered from COVID-19.

This clonotype appeared a few times. This chain joins TRBV7-8 and TRBJ2-2; TRBD2 matches 7 bases. V lost 1 base, J lost 3 bases, and 11 bases stayed unmatched. The CDR3 sequence is 18 residues long. In germline, CDR1 is SGHVS, CDR2 FQNEAQ. The DNA for the CDR3 is TGTGCCAGCAGCTTAGTTCCCCGGCTAGCGGACTACACCGGGGAGCTGTTTTTT. Protein sequence: CASSLVPRLADYTGELFF.

The V and J genes are TRBV6-1 and TRBJ2-7; D may correspond to TRBD1 or TRBD2 (5 bases each). Germline assignment: CDR1 MNHNS and CDR2 SASEGT. This CDR3 comprises 15 residues. Trimming removed 8 bases from V and 3 bases from J, with 20 bases in between. CDR3 sequence: CASPRDAGSFYEQYF. The DNA for the CDR3 is TGTGCCAGCCCTCGTGATGCAGGGAGTTTCTACGAGCAGTACTTC.

V is TRBV11-2 and J is TRBJ2-7; D possibly corresponds to TRBD2 (6 bases). This CDR3 contains 14 residues. Trimming pared 0 bases from V and 3 bases from J, leaving 9 bases between. Germline assignment: CDR1 SGHAT and CDR2 FQNNGV. The CDR3 is CASSLEGRNYEQYF. The CDR3 region has the DNA TGTGCCAGCAGCTTAGAGGGGAGGAACTACGAGCAGTACTTC.

In this sample, this clonotype turned up a few times. This chain joins TRBV24-1 and TRBJ2-5; TRBD2 matches at 10 bases. V was clipped by 1 base and J by 5 bases; unmatched bases: 6. Germline V gene sequence: CDR1 KGHDR, CDR2 SFDVKD. The CDR3 contains 16 residues. The CDR3 nucleotides are TGTGCCACCAGTGATTTATCTAGCGGGAGAGGTGAGACCCAGTACTTC. This codes for CATSDLSSGRGETQYF.

This sequence joins TRBV7-8 and TRBJ1-1; D is ambiguous. Between the trimmed V and J ends, which lost 1 base and 4 bases, there was a span of 7 bases. The CDR3 has 13 amino acids. The germline gives CDR1 SGHVS, CDR2 FQNEAQ. The CDR3 nucleotides are TGTGCCAGCAGCTTAGAGGGTTTCACTGAAGCTTTCTTT. Amino acid sequence: CASSLEGFTEAFF.

V and J are TRBV15 and TRBJ2-1, with D tentatively TRBD2 (6 bases). V lost 1 base and J lost 10, with 11 bases in between. The CDR3 is made up of 13 amino acids. The germline CDR1 and CDR2 sequences are LNHNV and YYDKDF (reference sequence). CDR3 loop: CATSRGGDPEQFF. In nucleotides, the CDR3 is TGTGCCACCAGCAGAGGGGGGGACCCCGAGCAGTTCTTC.

The V gene is TRBV19, the J gene TRBJ1-5, with TRBD1 as a possible D gene (5 bases). The CDR3 is 15 residues long. With 1 base removed from V and 7 bases from J, the gap between germline ends came to 14 bases. Germline CDR1 reads LNHDA; CDR2 reads SQIVND (reference sequence). CDR3 in DNA: TGTGCCAGTAGTATAGCCCCCGGGGAGGGGCAGCCCCAGCATTTT. Residues: CASSIAPGEGQPQHF.

This clonotype was detected a few times. This chain joins TRBV20-1 and TRBJ2-7, with 8 bases aligning to TRBD2. Unmatched junction bases numbered 9, after V lost 3 bases and J lost 2 bases. There are 15 residues in the CDR3. The germline V gene encodes CDR1 DFQATT and CDR2 SNEGSKA (reference sequence). For the CDR3, the DNA is TGCAGTGCTAGGGGAGCGGGAGAGCTTCCCTACGAGCAGTACTTC. It codes for CSARGAGELPYEQYF.

The chain joins TRBV3-1 to TRBJ2-7; TRBD1 or TRBD2 may be the D gene (6 bases each). The CDR3 is 14 residues long. CDR1 and CDR2 from the germline V gene are LGHDT and YNNKEL (reference sequence). Trimming stripped 2 bases from V and 7 bases from J, with 15 bases between. CDR3 nucleotides: TGTGCCAGCAGCCAATTAGGGGGAGCGGGTGAGCAGTACTTC. Protein sequence: CASSQLGGAGEQYF.

This clonotype was observed a few times. This sequence joins TRBV5-6 and TRBJ1-2; D unclear. Germline values: CDR1 SGHDT, CDR2 YYEEEE. V gave up 3 bases and J gave up 2 bases, with 11 bases separating them. The CDR3 totals 14 residues. CDR3 in amino acids: CASSSGGSNYGYTF. DNA of the CDR3: TGTGCCAGCAGCTCCGGCGGCAGCAACTATGGCTACACCTTC.

This clonotype came up once. J is TRBJ1-5 and V is TRBV21-1; TRBD1, the table's D call, was not compared with the DNA. TRBV21-1 is noted as a pseudogene. The CDR3 spans 15 residues. The CDR3 reads CASSKARRGGQPQHF. CDR3 nucleotides: TGTGCCAGCAGCAAAGCTCGAAGGGGTGGCCAGCCCCAGCATTTT.

The chain has TRBV28 and TRBJ2-3; TRBD2 matches 10 bases. The V and J ends lost 1 base and 3 bases, in that order; junction bases with no gene match: 7. The CDR3 is 17 amino acids. Germline assignment: CDR1 MDHEN and CDR2 SYDVKM. The CDR3 reads CASSLLGSGRLTDTQYF. Here the CDR3 DNA reads TGTGCCAGCAGTTTATTGGGTAGCGGGAGGCTTACAGATACGCAGTATTTT.

This clonotype was found a few times. The chain employs TRBV20-1 and TRBJ2-3; D uncertain. From germline, CDR1 is DFQATT and CDR2 SNEGSKA (reference sequence). V lost 0 bases and J 4 bases, leaving 8 bases between the germline ends. The CDR3 extends over 13 amino acids. CDR3: CSARDQVADTQYF. The CDR3 bases are TGCAGTGCTAGAGATCAAGTAGCAGATACGCAGTATTTT.